The T cell receptor beta chain described here comes from a study of control samples from healthy donors and cancer patients. The method was immunoSEQ multiplex PCR; TCRdb's version includes in-frame clones alone and lacks a portion of them. The top ten hold around 6.6% of the sample, which has 90,000 to 130,000 clones, approximately 82% seen once. Trimming took 8 bases from V and 4 from J; bases not matched to a gene: 7. Looked up from germline, CDR1 is MNHEY and CDR2 is SVGAGI. CDR3 size: 14 residues. This clone has a single count. The receptor's source is a man between 18 and 35 years old in good health. Sequencing used blood. This sequence joins TRBV6-5 and TRBJ2-3; 9 nucleotides align to TRBD2. The CDR3 sequence: CASGGGDGADTQYF. Here the CDR3 DNA reads TGTGCCAGCGGCGGGGGGGACGGGGCAGATACGCAGTATTTT.